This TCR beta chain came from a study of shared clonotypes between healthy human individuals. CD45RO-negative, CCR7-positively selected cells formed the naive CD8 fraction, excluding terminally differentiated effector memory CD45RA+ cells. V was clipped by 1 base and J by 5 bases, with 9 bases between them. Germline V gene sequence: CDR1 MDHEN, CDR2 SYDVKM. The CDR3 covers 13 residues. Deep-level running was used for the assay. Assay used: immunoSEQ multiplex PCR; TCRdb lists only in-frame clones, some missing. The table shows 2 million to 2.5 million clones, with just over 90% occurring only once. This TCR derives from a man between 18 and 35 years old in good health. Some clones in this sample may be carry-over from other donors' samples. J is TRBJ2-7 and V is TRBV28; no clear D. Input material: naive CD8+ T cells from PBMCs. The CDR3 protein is CASSLLPLDEQYF. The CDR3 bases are TGTGCCAGCAGTTTATTACCCCTCGACGAGCAGTACTTC. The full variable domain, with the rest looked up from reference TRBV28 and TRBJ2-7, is DVKVTQSSRYLVKRTGEKVFLECVQDMDHENMFWYRQDPGLGLRLIYFSYDVKMKEKGDIPEGYSVSREKKERFSLILESASTNQTSMYLCASSLLPLDEQYFGPGTRLTVT.